One and the same sample provided the 13 T cell receptor beta chains below, sequenced in a study of T cells expressing NK-cell markers. TCRdb re-called the 5' RACE reads; every CDR3 protein appears as one record, without DNA. This specimen shows hundreds of thousands of distinct CDR3 sequences; the ten leading clones hold approximately 3.6%. The sample comprised blood T cells: a sorted CD56 or NKG2C T cell subset, CD4+ or CD8+ T cells, or bulk PBMC T cells (not recorded which). These receptors came from a man younger than 35 in good health.

The genes are TRBV20-1 and TRBJ2-5; TCRdb returns TRBD1, unconfirmable since there is no DNA. The CDR3 is 13 amino acids. The germline gives CDR1 DFQATT, CDR2 SNEGSKA (reference sequence). CDR3 residues: CSAGRQGGETQYF.

The rearrangement uses TRBV5-1 and TRBJ1-1; TCRdb gives TRBD1 as the D gene, but with no DNA this cannot be confirmed. CDR1 SGHRS and CDR2 YFSETQ come from the germline V gene. This CDR3 has 18 amino acids. CDR3 in amino acids: CASSLVGGQGTMNTEAFF.

The rearrangement uses TRBV20-1 and TRBJ2-5; TCRdb lists TRBD2, though no DNA is available to test this call. CDR3 length: 12 residues. CDR1 is DFQATT, CDR2 SNEGSKA, per germline (reference sequence). CDR3 loop: CSAIGGYETQYF.

This rearrangement joins TRBV7-8 to TRBJ1-5; the TCRdb D gene call, TRBD1, has no DNA to confirm it. Per germline, CDR1 SGHVS and CDR2 FQNEAQ. The CDR3 extends over 17 amino acids. The CDR3 is CASSSPGTERGNQPQHF.

The chain recombines TRBV4-3 with TRBJ2-1. The CDR3 totals 17 residues. Per the germline V gene, CDR1 is LGHNA and CDR2 is YSLEER. CDR3 amino acids: CASSQDITSGSYNEQFF.

The chain carries TRBV30 and TRBJ2-2; the D gene TCRdb calls, TRBD1, cannot be checked with no DNA. The CDR3 consists of 15 residues. Looked up from germline, CDR1 is GTSNPN and CDR2 is SVGIG (reference sequence). The chain's CDR3 is CAWRRDRGSTGELFF.

This chain connects TRBV20-1 to TRBJ2-5; without DNA, the TCRdb call of TRBD2 cannot be checked. This CDR3 spans 14 amino acids. CDR1 and CDR2 (germline): DFQATT, SNEGSKA (reference sequence). The CDR3 loop reads CSAGLTSGRGTQYF.

The chain recombines TRBV12-3 or TRBV12-4 with TRBJ2-7; TCRdb's D gene call, TRBD1, goes unchecked for lack of DNA. The CDR3 totals 15 residues. The chain's CDR3 is CASSFKGVGAHEQYF.

J is TRBJ2-6 and V is TRBV6-2 or TRBV6-3; no DNA is available, so the TRBD1 call from TCRdb remains unchecked. Germline V CDR1 and CDR2: MNHEY, SVGEGT. This CDR3 spans 16 amino acids. The CDR3 spells CASSPRTGTGANVLTF.

The V and J genes are TRBV12-3 or TRBV12-4 and TRBJ2-2; there is no DNA to check the TCRdb D call of TRBD1. This CDR3 comprises 16 residues. The CDR3 here is CASSFPGGLVAGELFF.

The chain carries TRBV7-3 and TRBJ2-1; TCRdb picks TRBD2, but there is no DNA to check that call. The germline gives CDR1 SGHTA, CDR2 FQGTGA. The CDR3 spans 12 residues. The CDR3 region is CASSAREGEQFF.

The V gene is TRBV5-4, the J gene TRBJ2-6. The CDR3 runs to 16 residues. Germline assignment: CDR1 SGHNT and CDR2 YYREEE (reference sequence). Here the CDR3 reads CASSQRRGSGANVLTF. Based on the CDR3 plus reference TRBV5-4 and TRBJ2-6, the full variable domain is ETGVTQSPTHLIKTRGQQVTLRCSSQSGHNTVSWYQQALGQGPQFIFQYYREEENGRGNFPPRFSGLQFPNYSSELNVNALELDDSALYLCASSQRRGSGANVLTFGAGSRLTVL.

This chain joins TRBV12-3 or TRBV12-4 and TRBJ1-3; TCRdb's assignment of TRBD1 cannot be checked, as there is no DNA. This CDR3 is built from 15 residues. The CDR3 reads CASSPGGAAGNTIYF.